This TCR beta chain was retrieved from a study of blood T cell repertoires in COVID-19. Study context: Italy, Spain and the United States were the sources of the convalescent and acute COVID-19 samples. The cDNA or gDNA used as material had been derived from T cells, B-cell-depleted T cells, or PBMCs.

As originally analysed: Amplification with reference gene primers provided the estimates of nucleated cell counts. Assay: immunoSEQ multiplex PCR; the TCRdb copy retains only in-frame clones and omits some. D and trimming were read from the DNA, whereas the V and J calls and clone size are those reported in that table. Of approximately 80,000 clones listed, about 87% are singletons. This CDR3 region has 15 residues. V lost 5 bases to trimming and J lost 6 bases, with 17 bases between them. Germline CDR1 SGHNT, CDR2 YENEEA. This clone was observed a single time. The sequence came from a human donor in a cohort sampled during active COVID-19. The chain combines TRBV11-3 with TRBJ2-1; perhaps TRBD2 as D (6 bases). Source material: peripheral blood. CDR3 amino acids: CASSPFRGTGNEQFF. As DNA, the CDR3 is TGTGCCAGCAGCCCCTTTCGGGGGACGGGCAATGAGCAGTTCTTC.